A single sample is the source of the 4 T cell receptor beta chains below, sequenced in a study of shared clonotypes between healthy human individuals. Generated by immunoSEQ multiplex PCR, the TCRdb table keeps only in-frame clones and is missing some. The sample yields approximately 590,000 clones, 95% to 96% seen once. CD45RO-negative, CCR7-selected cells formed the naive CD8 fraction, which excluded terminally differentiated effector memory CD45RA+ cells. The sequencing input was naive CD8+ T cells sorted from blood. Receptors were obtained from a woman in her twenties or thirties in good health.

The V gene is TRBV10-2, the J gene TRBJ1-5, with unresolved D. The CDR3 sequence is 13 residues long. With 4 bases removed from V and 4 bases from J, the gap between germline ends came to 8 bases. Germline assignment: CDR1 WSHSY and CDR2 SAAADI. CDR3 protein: CASSAGENQPQHF. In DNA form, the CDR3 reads TGCGCCAGCAGTGCCGGAGAAAATCAGCCCCAGCATTTT.

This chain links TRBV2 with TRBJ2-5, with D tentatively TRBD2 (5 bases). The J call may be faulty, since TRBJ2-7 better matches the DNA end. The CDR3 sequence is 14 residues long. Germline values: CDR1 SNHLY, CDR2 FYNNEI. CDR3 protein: CASSDRGNVDEQYF. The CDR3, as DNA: TGTGCCAGCAGTGACAGAGGGAATGTCGACGAGCAGTACTTC.

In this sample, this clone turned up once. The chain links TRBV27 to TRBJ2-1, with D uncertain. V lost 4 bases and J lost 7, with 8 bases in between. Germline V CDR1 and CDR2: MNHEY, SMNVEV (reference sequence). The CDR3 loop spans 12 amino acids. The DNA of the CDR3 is TGTGCCAGCAGTTACAGACAAAATGAGCAGTTCTTC. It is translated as CASSYRQNEQFF.

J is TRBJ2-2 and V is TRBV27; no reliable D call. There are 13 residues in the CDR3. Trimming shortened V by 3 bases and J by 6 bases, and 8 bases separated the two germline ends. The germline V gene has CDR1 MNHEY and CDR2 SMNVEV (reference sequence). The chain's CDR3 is CASSFGPSGELFF. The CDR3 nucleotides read TGTGCCAGCAGTTTCGGACCGTCCGGGGAGCTGTTTTTT.